This T cell receptor beta chain originates from a study of Ad26.COV2.S vaccination and SARS-CoV-2 variants. Notes on the study in general: Substantial breadth in spike-specific CD8+ and CD4+ T cell responses was reportedly seen after vaccination.

On this clone itself: Its antigen remains unidentified. The junction does not match germline at one end; this may be a read error.

Treatment specified: 15 to 20 received Ad26.COV2.S at low or high dose, single or two shots; about 5 received placebo; per-sample allocation not given. Day 63 after the first vaccine or placebo injection was the time point for sampling. Ad26.COV2.S expressed prefusion-stabilized spike from the original Wuhan strain. The table came from immunoSEQ multiplex PCR; TCRdb's copy has only in-frame clones and leaves some out. The sample comprises 440,000 or so clones, roughly nine tenths of which are singletons, and under 2% rests with the top ten. The CDR3 covers 12 residues. CDR1 is MDHEN and CDR2 is SYDVKM in the germline V gene.

The origin of this receptor is a person between 18 and 59 years old who received the Ad26.COV2.S COVID-19 vaccine or a placebo. This chain joins TRBV28 and TRBJ2-7; TRBD2 is a possible D gene (6 bases). The source material was peripheral blood, sampled in a trial of Ad26.COV2.S vaccine versus placebo. CDR3 in DNA: TGTGCCAGCAGTCAACGTTCCGGGACTTTAAGCTTC. Encoded protein: CASSQRSGTLSF.